Sequencing of this TCR beta chain was carried out in a study of long-term antiretroviral therapy in people with HIV. At the level of the study: There is a gap of about a decade between the earliest samples and the later 2015 immediate-ART recommendation. Whole-study findings and limits: Clones with expansion before ART led the repertoire at all time points. Comparison with controls showed narrower CDR3 length ranges in HIV repertoires.

HIV-positive participants were all treated in the United States. The CDR3 extends over 15 amino acids. Trimming shortened V by 5 bases and J by 7 bases, and 15 bases separated the two germline ends. Germline V gene lookup returns CDR1 MNHEY and CDR2 SVGAGI. Version v3.0 of the immunoSEQ assay was performed at survey level. Profiled with immunoSEQ multiplex PCR; TCRdb holds only in-frame clones, not every one. This sample has almost 35,000 clones, with roughly 81% found just once. In regard to this clone: Its specificity is unknown.

The sequencing here drew on unsorted PBMCs, taken around 2.7 years before starting antiretroviral therapy. The rearrangement uses TRBV6-5 and TRBJ1-6, with D hard to call. The receptor's source is a woman in her 30s with HIV. The CDR3 sequence is CASSQRDAGNSPLHF. Here the CDR3 DNA reads TGTGCCAGCAGTCAGCGGGATGCGGGAAATTCACCCCTCCACTTT.